This T cell receptor (beta chain) is from a study of blood T cell repertoires in COVID-19. Study as a whole: Researchers got acute and convalescent COVID-19 samples from the United States, Italy and Spain. From T cells, B-cell-depleted T cells, or PBMCs came the material, which was cDNA or gDNA.

Enrollment of patients from Seattle took place during active infection, with longitudinal follow-up. This CDR3 has 13 residues. CDR1 and CDR2 from the germline V gene are LNHDA and SQIVND (reference sequence). V shed 2 bases and J shed 1 base, with 5 bases lying between them. In the study's own analysis: Cell counts per sample came from amplifying reference gene primers. The repertoire was sequenced with immunoSEQ multiplex PCR; TCRdb's copy has only in-frame clones and lacks some. The DNA gave D and trimming, while V, J and clone size come from that table. The table has 100,000 to 150,000 clones, about nine tenths seen once; the top ten hold about an eighth.

The rearrangement joins TRBV19 to TRBJ2-5, with TRBD2 as a possible D gene (5 bases). Sequencing was carried out using peripheral blood. This clonotype was sampled from a woman in her 70s with COVID-19, enrolled during active disease. CDR3 sequence reads: CASSISGQETQYF. As DNA, the CDR3 is TGTGCCAGTAGTATAAGCGGCCAAGAGACCCAGTACTTC. The variable domain in full, completed from reference TRBV19 and TRBJ2-5, reads DGGITQSPKYLFRKEGQNVTLSCEQNLNHDAMYWYRQDPGQGLRLIYYSQIVNDFQKGDIAEGYSVSREKKESFPLTVTSAQKNPTAFYLCASSISGQETQYFGPGTRLLVL.